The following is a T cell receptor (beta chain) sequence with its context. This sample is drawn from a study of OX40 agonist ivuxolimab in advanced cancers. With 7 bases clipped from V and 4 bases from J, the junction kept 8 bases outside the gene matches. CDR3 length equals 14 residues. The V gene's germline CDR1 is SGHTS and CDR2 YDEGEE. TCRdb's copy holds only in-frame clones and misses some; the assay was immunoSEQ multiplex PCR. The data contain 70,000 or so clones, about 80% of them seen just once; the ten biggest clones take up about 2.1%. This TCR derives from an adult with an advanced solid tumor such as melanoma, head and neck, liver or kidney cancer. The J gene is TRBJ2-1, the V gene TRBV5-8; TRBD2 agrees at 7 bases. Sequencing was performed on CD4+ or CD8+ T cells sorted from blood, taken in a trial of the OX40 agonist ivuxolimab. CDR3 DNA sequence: TGTGCCAGCTTCCTGGCGGGAGTTTACAATGAGCAGTTCTTC. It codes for CASFLAGVYNEQFF.